This T cell receptor (beta chain) was retrieved from a study of cytomegalovirus exposure and HLA in healthy donors. Study observations and caveats: It is likely that the observed cluster of highly shared sequence variants was a sequencing artifact.

V lost 0 bases to trimming and J lost 0 bases, with 21 bases between them. The germline V gene encodes CDR1 SGHAT and CDR2 FQNNGV. The CDR3 consists of 20 residues. 60 Vbeta and 13 Jbeta primers were used in PCR. Measured with immunoSEQ multiplex PCR; TCRdb has only the in-frame clones, and not every one. The sample shows roughly 140,000 clones, roughly 80% of them seen only once. As for this clone: Its antigen is not identified.

This clonotype originated in a male donor in good health and CMV-seronegative. Sample: PBMCs. The chain joins TRBV11-2 to TRBJ1-3; D is undetermined. Here the CDR3 reads CASSLELGALAGYSGNTIYF. Written as DNA, the CDR3 is TGTGCCAGCAGCTTAGAATTGGGCGCCTTGGCGGGATACTCTGGAAACACCATATATTTT.